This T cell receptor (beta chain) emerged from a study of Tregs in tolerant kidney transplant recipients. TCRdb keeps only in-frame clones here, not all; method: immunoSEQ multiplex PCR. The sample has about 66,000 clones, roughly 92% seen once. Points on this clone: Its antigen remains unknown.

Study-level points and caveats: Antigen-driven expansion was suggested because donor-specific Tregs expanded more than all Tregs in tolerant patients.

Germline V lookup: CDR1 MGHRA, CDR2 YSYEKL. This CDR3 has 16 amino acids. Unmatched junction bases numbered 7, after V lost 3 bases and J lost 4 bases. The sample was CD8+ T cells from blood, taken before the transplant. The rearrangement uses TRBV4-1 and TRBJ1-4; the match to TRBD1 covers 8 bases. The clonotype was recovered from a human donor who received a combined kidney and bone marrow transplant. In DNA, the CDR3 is TGCGCCAGCAGCCACTCAGGGGGCTCCCATAATGAAAAACTGTTTTTT. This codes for CASSHSGGSHNEKLFF.